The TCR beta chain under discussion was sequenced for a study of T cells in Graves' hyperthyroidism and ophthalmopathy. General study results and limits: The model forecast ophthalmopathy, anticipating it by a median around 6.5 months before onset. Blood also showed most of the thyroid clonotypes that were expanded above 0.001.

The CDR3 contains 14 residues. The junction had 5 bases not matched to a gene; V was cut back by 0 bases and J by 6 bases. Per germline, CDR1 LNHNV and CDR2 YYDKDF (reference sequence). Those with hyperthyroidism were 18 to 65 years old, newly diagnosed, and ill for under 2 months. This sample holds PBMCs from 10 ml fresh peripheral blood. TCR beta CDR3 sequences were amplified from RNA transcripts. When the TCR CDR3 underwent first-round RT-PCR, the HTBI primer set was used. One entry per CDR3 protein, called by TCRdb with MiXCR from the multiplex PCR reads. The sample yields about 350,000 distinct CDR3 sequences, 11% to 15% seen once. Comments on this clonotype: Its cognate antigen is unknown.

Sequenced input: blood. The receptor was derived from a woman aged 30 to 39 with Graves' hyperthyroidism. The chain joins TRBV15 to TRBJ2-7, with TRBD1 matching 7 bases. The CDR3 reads CATSRDRRGREQYF. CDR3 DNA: TGTGCCACCAGCAGAGACAGAAGGGGGCGCGAGCAGTACTTC.